This T cell receptor beta chain was recovered during a study of T cell responses to AZD1222 COVID-19 vaccine. General study points: Only five or six people who got AZD1222 tested seropositive at baseline. The sample set comprised mostly white British donors with more females, and clonal diversity was possibly underestimated.

The V end lost 0 bases, the J end lost 2 bases, and 14 bases lay between the germline ends. The CDR3 spans 16 residues. From germline, CDR1 is MNHEY and CDR2 SMNVEV (reference sequence). Using immunoSEQ multiplex PCR, the repertoire was profiled, and TCRdb retains in-frame clones only, with some absent. The data hold 100,000 or so clones, with approximately 87% observed a single time. For this clone: Its antigen is still unknown.

The TCR comes from an adult in good health. Source: peripheral blood, taken on day 0 of MenACWY control vaccination. This rearrangement joins TRBV27 to TRBJ2-7, with no clear D. DNA of the CDR3: TGTGCCAGCAGTTTATCAACCAGCTACATACCCTACGAGCAGTACTTC. As protein: CASSLSTSYIPYEQYF.